This TCR beta chain was captured by sequencing in a study of T cells in Graves' hyperthyroidism and ophthalmopathy. Study conclusions and caveats: The model foresaw ophthalmopathy a median roughly 6.3 months prior to onset. In blood, most of the thyroid clonotypes expanded above 0.001 were also present.

The CDR3 contains 14 residues. Germline CDR1 is SGHRS and CDR2 is YFSETQ. After removal of 4 bases from V and 0 bases from J, the junction contained 2 bases not matched to a gene. Diagnoses rested on clinical symptoms, serum thyroxine and TRAb, thyroid ultrasound and orbital computed tomography. This clonotype has a count of ten or more. The antigen is unknown. The TCR beta CDR3 regions underwent amplification using RNA transcripts as the source. The HTBI primer set drove a first-round RT-PCR of the TCR CDR3. From the multiplex PCR reads, TCRdb called clonotypes with MiXCR, one entry per CDR3 protein. The sample lists about 770,000 distinct CDR3 sequences, approximately 19% occurring once.

Sample: blood. The TCR comes from a woman in her 50s with Graves' hyperthyroidism that later progressed to Graves' ophthalmopathy. This sequence joins TRBV5-1 and TRBJ2-3; 7 nucleotides match TRBD1. CDR3 sequence (DNA): TGCGCCAGCAGCAGGGACAGTAGCACAGATACGCAGTATTTT. It codes for CASSRDSSTDTQYF.